This T cell receptor (beta chain) stems from a study of blood T cells in healthy people across ages. To note about this clonotype: The antigen is not known.

A second about 7 to 12 cycle PCR used barcoded and J-beta primers. TCRdb reprocessed the 5' RACE reads via MiXCR and lists one record per CDR3 protein. The sample has 1.5 million or so distinct CDR3 sequences, approximately 43% seen once. Overall study findings and caveats: Older individuals had lower TCR beta diversity per million T cells (the decline was roughly linear). The authors considered diversity estimates from one million T cells to be underestimates.

Trimming removed 5 bases from V and 3 bases from J, with 22 bases in between. The CDR3 totals 16 residues. Germline CDR1 DFQATT, CDR2 SNEGSKA (reference sequence). V usage is TRBV20-1 and J usage is TRBJ2-5, with D maybe TRBD2 (6 bases). This TCR was sampled from a woman in her late teens or twenties in good health. The sample comprised blood. This CDR3 is CSAPNRRGADEETQYF. The CDR3 DNA reads as TGCAGTGCTCCTAACCGGCGGGGAGCGGATGAAGAGACCCAGTACTTC.